This T cell receptor (beta chain) was captured in a study of cytomegalovirus exposure and HLA in healthy donors. In the case of this clone: Its antigen is still unknown.

Findings of the study overall: A later analysis showed HLA-associated TCR beta chains outstripping equally common others in clonal expansion. HLA alleles showed associations with about 17,000 TCR beta sequences in a later analysis, at a 0.05 false discovery rate. A list of around 160 TCR beta chains associated with cytomegalovirus was given.

PCR amplification relied on 60 Vbeta primers (plus 13 Jbeta primers). Per the original data handling: A follow-up analysis tallied tens of millions of unique TCR beta chains, roughly 10 million shared. Sequenced by immunoSEQ multiplex PCR; TCRdb stores in-frame clones only, minus some. The D gene and trimming were derived from the DNA, and the V and J assignments and clone size from that table. The data contain roughly 130,000 clones, less than 80% of them singletons. The V gene's germline CDR1 is MRHNA and CDR2 SNTAGT. The CDR3 has 15 residues. Trimming at V came to 2 bases and at J to 10 bases, leaving 9 bases not matched to a gene.

Sequencing was done on a sample of PBMCs. This chain uses TRBV6-4 with TRBJ2-1; 9 bases map to TRBD1. The clonotype was recovered from a man aged 40-49 years in good health and CMV-seropositive. Here the CDR3 reads CASSDGTGYPREQFF. DNA for the CDR3: TGTGCCAGCAGTGACGGGACAGGGTACCCTAGGGAGCAGTTCTTC.